The 26 T cell receptor beta chains below were found in one sample sequenced in a study of blood T cell repertoires in COVID-19. Generated by immunoSEQ multiplex PCR, the TCRdb table keeps only in-frame clones and is missing some. Of 200,000 to 250,000 clones detected, 86% appear once; the ten largest clones hold 3.5% to 5.5%. Sequences were obtained from PBMCs or T cells enriched from blood (not recorded which). The origin of the receptors is a woman aged 25 to 39 who had been exposed to COVID-19.

The CDR3 loop is CSASDRAFGYTF. The DNA of the CDR3 is TGCAGTGCTAGTGACAGGGCGTTCGGCTACACCTTC. The chain combines TRBV20-1 with TRBJ1-2; 7 bases line up with TRBD1. Looked up from germline, CDR1 is DFQATT and CDR2 is SNEGSKA (reference sequence). After removal of 3 bases from V and 8 bases from J, the junction contained 6 bases not matched to a gene. CDR3 length equals 12 residues.

The gene calls are TRBV19 and TRBJ2-7; D gene uncertain. In germline, CDR1 is LNHDA, CDR2 SQIVND (reference sequence). Trimming removed 5 bases from V and 0 bases from J, with 14 bases in between. This CDR3 region has 15 residues. The CDR3 DNA is TGTGCCAGTAGTTCCCGGATACAGCCCTCCTACGAGCAGTACTTC. It translates to CASSSRIQPSYEQYF.

V gene TRBV2 combines with J gene TRBJ2-2, with 8 positions matching TRBD2. This CDR3 has 13 amino acids. CDR1 SNHLY and CDR2 FYNNEI come from the germline V gene. J was trimmed by 3 bases and V by 7 bases; bases with no gene match: 1. CDR3 amino acids: CASTSGHTGELFF. The CDR3 DNA is TGTGCCAGCACTAGCGGGCACACCGGGGAGCTGTTTTTT.

V gene TRBV18 combines with J gene TRBJ2-3; TRBD1 might be the D (6 bases). With 8 bases removed from V and 0 bases from J, the gap between germline ends came to 12 bases. The V gene's germline CDR1 is KGHSH and CDR2 LQKENI. The CDR3 runs 14 residues. The CDR3 nucleotides read TGTGCCAGCCTCTCCGGACAGAGCACAGATACGCAGTATTTT. This encodes CASLSGQSTDTQYF.

V is TRBV18 and J is TRBJ2-1, with D perhaps matching TRBD2 (7 bases). Germline V CDR1 and CDR2: KGHSH, LQKENI. The CDR3 is made up of 15 amino acids. V lost 3 bases, J lost 4 bases, and 13 bases lay in between. The CDR3 region has the DNA TGTGCCAGCTCACCGGGGGGGGGCCTTTACAATGAGCAGTTCTTC. Amino acids: CASSPGGGLYNEQFF.

The chain combines TRBV2 with TRBJ2-1; weak D call: TRBD1 (6 bases). V was pared by 7 bases and J by 3 bases, with 13 bases between. The CDR3 loop spans 14 amino acids. Germline CDR1 SNHLY, CDR2 FYNNEI. CDR3 in amino acids: CASNGGQFYNEQFF. DNA for the CDR3: TGTGCCAGCAATGGGGGACAATTCTACAATGAGCAGTTCTTC.

This chain joins TRBV5-1 and TRBJ2-5; D might be TRBD2 (6 bases). The CDR3 runs to 16 residues. The V and J ends lost 3 bases and 1 base respectively, with 16 bases between them. Germline CDR1 is SGHRS and CDR2 is YFSETQ. The CDR3 DNA follows: TGCGCCAGCAGCTCGTGGGGGGATTTAATCCAAGAGACCCAGTACTTC. Translated, it gives CASSSWGDLIQETQYF.

The chain employs TRBV19 and TRBJ2-3, with 8 bases aligning to TRBD2. The CDR3 has 16 amino acids. V shed 5 bases, J shed 0 bases, and the junction held 7 bases outside the gene matches. Per germline, CDR1 LNHDA and CDR2 SQIVND (reference sequence). The CDR3 loop reads CASSLSGRTSTDTQYF. The CDR3 nucleotides are TGTGCCAGTAGTCTCAGCGGGAGAACTAGCACAGATACGCAGTATTTT.

The chain carries TRBV9 and TRBJ2-3; tentative D call: TRBD1 (6 bases). Germline V gene lookup returns CDR1 SGDLS and CDR2 YYNGEE. The CDR3 totals 16 residues. Trimming left V 0 bases short and J 4 bases short, with 15 bases between. CDR3 DNA: TGTGCCAGCAGCGTAGGTTTCAGGGGTGGAGCAGATACGCAGTATTTT. Translated: CASSVGFRGGADTQYF.

The chain is built from TRBV30 and TRBJ1-1; D unresolved. Per the germline V gene, CDR1 is GTSNPN and CDR2 is SVGIG (reference sequence). Deletions cut 3 bases from V and 0 bases from J, with 2 bases between. This CDR3 region has 11 residues. The CDR3 is CAWSMNTEAFF. CDR3 bases: TGTGCCTGGAGCATGAACACTGAAGCTTTCTTT.

The chain couples TRBV5-1 to TRBJ2-2, with 7 bases that match TRBD2. The CDR3 is 14 residues long. In germline, CDR1 is SGHRS, CDR2 YFSETQ. Germline trimming cut 4 bases from V and 3 bases from J; bases unmatched to any gene: 3. CDR3 sequence reads: CASSPAGDTGELFF. The DNA for the CDR3 is TGCGCCAGCAGCCCGGCGGGGGACACCGGGGAGCTGTTTTTT.

This chain uses TRBV6-4 with TRBJ2-7; 9 bases fit TRBD1. This CDR3 comprises 15 residues. The germline V gene encodes CDR1 MRHNA and CDR2 SNTAGT. V lost 6 bases and J lost 2; bases outside the gene matches: 8. In DNA form, the CDR3 reads TGTGCCAGCAGCCCATTTGGGACAGGGACCTACGAGCAGTACTTC. Its protein is CASSPFGTGTYEQYF.

J is TRBJ2-1 and V is TRBV19, with D hard to call. Germline CDR1 and CDR2: LNHDA and SQIVND (reference sequence). Trimming left V 7 bases short and J 6 bases short, with 19 bases between. The CDR3 is 15 residues long. CDR3 in amino acids: CASNHQPSFGNEQFF. The CDR3 DNA is TGTGCCAGTAACCATCAACCTAGTTTTGGCAATGAGCAGTTCTTC.

The genes are TRBV3-1 (or the pseudogene TRBV3-2) and TRBJ1-2; D is ambiguous. Germline V lookup: CDR1 LGHDT, CDR2 YNNKEL (reference sequence). The germline V and J ends were trimmed by 2 bases and 8 bases, with 12 bases remaining between them. The CDR3 runs to 13 residues. Here the CDR3 reads CASSQNAQEGYTF. The CDR3 nucleotides are TGTGCCAGCAGCCAAAACGCGCAGGAAGGCTACACCTTC.

The chain recombines TRBV28 with TRBJ1-1, with TRBD1 matching over 11 bases. This CDR3 region has 16 residues. Germline CDR1 reads MDHEN; CDR2 reads SYDVKM. Trimming cost V 5 bases and J 5 bases; bases outside gene matches: 10. The DNA of the CDR3 is TGTGCCAGCAGTCGAGTCCCAGGACAGGGGGCAACTGAAGCTTTCTTT. This translates into CASSRVPGQGATEAFF.

This chain uses TRBV29-1 with TRBJ2-7; weak D call: TRBD1 (5 bases). The germline CDR1 and CDR2 sequences are SQVTM and ANQGSEA. The CDR3 extends over 15 amino acids. Trimming stripped 6 bases from V and 6 bases from J, with 24 bases between. CDR3 nucleotide sequence: TGCAGCGTGAGTGGCGTTCAAGGACACAAGACCGAGCAGTACTTC. Its protein is CSVSGVQGHKTEQYF.

V is TRBV10-3 and J is TRBJ2-2, with D possibly being TRBD1 (5 bases). CDR3 length: 14 residues. Trimming took 7 bases from V and 0 from J, leaving 9 bases between them. Germline-derived CDR1 and CDR2 are ENHRY and SYGVKD. The CDR3 nucleotides are TGTGCCATCACCCAGGGTGCGAACACCGGGGAGCTGTTTTTT. It codes for CAITQGANTGELFF.

This rearrangement joins TRBV11-3 to TRBJ2-5; TRBD1 matches 9 bases. From germline, CDR1 is SGHNT and CDR2 YENEEA. This CDR3 has 16 amino acids. The trim removed 1 base at V and 6 bases at J, leaving 9 bases unmatched. The CDR3 DNA reads as TGTGCCAGCAGCTTAGGGCTGGGACAGGGAGGCAAGACCCAGTACTTC. This codes for CASSLGLGQGGKTQYF.

The chain joins TRBV4-1 to TRBJ1-4; 7 bases are a match to TRBD1. This CDR3 has 16 amino acids. Looked up from germline, CDR1 is MGHRA and CDR2 is YSYEKL. V shed 3 bases and J 7 bases; nucleotides not matched to a gene: 11. The CDR3 spells CASSHWVRQGGEKLFF. The DNA of the CDR3 is TGCGCCAGCAGCCATTGGGTGAGGCAGGGGGGTGAAAAACTGTTTTTT.

The chain couples TRBV5-5 to TRBJ1-5, with TRBD1 identical over 10 bases. This CDR3 is built from 18 residues. V lost 4 bases, J lost 0 bases, and 10 bases stayed unmatched. CDR1 is SGHKS, CDR2 YYEKEE, per germline (reference sequence). The CDR3 region is CASSTGQGSILSNQPQHF. The DNA of the CDR3 is TGTGCCAGCAGCACGGGACAGGGGTCCATTCTTAGCAATCAGCCCCAGCATTTT.

V usage is TRBV27 and J usage is TRBJ1-5; 10 bases agree with TRBD1. CDR1 and CDR2 (germline): MNHEY, SMNVEV (reference sequence). V trimming: 2 bases; J trimming: 5 bases; junction bases outside the gene matches: 6. This CDR3 is 16 amino acids long. Here the CDR3 DNA reads TGTGCCAGCAGTTTAAACGGGGACAGGGGTTATCAGCCCCAGCATTTT. It yields the protein CASSLNGDRGYQPQHF.

This chain uses TRBV5-1 with TRBJ2-5, with D possibly TRBD1 on 5 matching bases. The germline gives CDR1 SGHRS, CDR2 YFSETQ. The CDR3 is 17 amino acids. V gave up 4 bases and J gave up 0 bases, with 19 bases separating them. The CDR3 sequence is CASSQGYSEPYQETQYF. DNA of the CDR3: TGCGCCAGCAGCCAGGGATACTCAGAACCATACCAAGAGACCCAGTACTTC.

The chain is built from TRBV19 and TRBJ1-1; 11 positions match TRBD1. CDR1 and CDR2 from the germline V gene are LNHDA and SQIVND (reference sequence). The CDR3 spans 15 residues. J gave up 7 bases and V 8 bases, and 12 bases lay outside the gene matches. The CDR3 region is CASHRDRGELGEAFF. The CDR3, as DNA: TGTGCCAGTCACCGGGACAGGGGGGAATTAGGTGAAGCTTTCTTT.

This chain links TRBV5-1 with TRBJ2-6; D is perhaps TRBD1 (6 bases). The CDR3 has 21 residues. V lost 0 bases and J lost 0, with 22 bases in between. Germline values: CDR1 SGHRS, CDR2 YFSETQ. This chain's CDR3 is CASSLGVVQGSLGSGANVLTF. The CDR3 nucleotides are TGCGCCAGCAGCTTGGGTGTGGTACAGGGCTCCCTCGGCTCTGGGGCCAACGTCCTGACTTTC.

This rearrangement joins TRBV10-2 to TRBJ2-5; TRBD1 matches 11 bases. The V segment lost 7 bases and the J segment 5 bases; nucleotides outside the gene matches: 6. Germline loops: CDR1 WSHSY, CDR2 SAAADI. The CDR3 contains 14 residues. CDR3 in DNA: TGCGCCAGCACTCCAAGGGACAGGGGGGAGACCCAGTACTTC. This encodes CASTPRDRGETQYF.

This clone was seen a few times. V is TRBV12-5 and J is TRBJ1-1, with a tentative D call TRBD1 (6 bases). The germline V gene has CDR1 LGHNT and CDR2 FRNRAP. CDR3 length equals 13 residues. V lost 5 bases, J lost 7 bases, and 14 bases lay in between. This CDR3 is CASGIREGDEAFF. The CDR3 region has the DNA TGTGCTAGTGGTATCAGGGAGGGGGATGAAGCTTTCTTT.